These T cell receptor beta chains were read from a single sample in a study of beta chain features in type 1 diabetes. The data were produced by immunoSEQ multiplex PCR, yet TCRdb's version contains in-frame clones alone and is incomplete. The sample includes under 400,000 clones, roughly 12% of them seen just once. The sequencing sample was made of naive CD4+ T cells from blood. These receptors were collected from a man between 18 and 35 years old in good health. Both conserved end residues are part of each CDR3. The order of the fields is D gene, J gene, V gene, clone size, CDR3 protein, CDR3 DNA. D genes are given only for firm matches. Expanded clones are given a class, and other clones once, few, many or no size at all.

TRBD2,TRBJ2-2,TRBV5-4,few,CASSSERGMMRRGTGELFF,TGTGCCAGCAGTTCAGAGCGGGGAATGATGCGCCGGGGCACCGGGGAGCTGTTTTTT
.,TRBJ2-7,TRBV6-5,few,CASSYQTGFYEQYF,TGTGCCAGCAGTTACCAAACAGGGTTTTACGAGCAGTACTTC
TRBD2,TRBJ2-3,TRBV4-2,few,CASSQDAGEADTQYF,TGTGCCAGCAGCCAAGACGCGGGAGAGGCAGATACGCAGTATTTT
.,TRBJ1-4,TRBV30,few,CAWSDRRNEKLFF,TGTGCCTGGAGCGACAGGAGGAATGAAAAACTGTTTTTT
TRBD1,TRBJ2-5,TRBV28,few,CASSPSWIGTGIQETQYF,TGTGCCAGCAGTCCCTCTTGGATCGGGACAGGCATACAAGAGACCCAGTACTTC
.,TRBJ2-5,TRBV18,few,CASSPPQGAETQYF,TGTGCCAGCTCACCACCACAGGGAGCAGAGACCCAGTACTTC
.,TRBJ1-1,TRBV9,.,CASSTRNTEAFF,TGTGCCAGCAGCACACGGAACACTGAAGCTTTCTTT
.,TRBJ2-1,TRBV7-2,few,CASSLTNKEQFF,TGTGCCAGCAGCTTAACCAACAAGGAGCAGTTCTTC
TRBD1,TRBJ2-7,TRBV6-1,few,CASRRDSLNSYEQYF,TGTGCCAGCAGAAGGGACAGCCTCAACTCCTACGAGCAGTACTTC
TRBD2,TRBJ2-3,TRBV15,.,CATSRDRGGDDTQYF,TGTGCCACCAGCAGAGATCGCGGGGGGGACGATACGCAGTATTTT
TRBD2,TRBJ2-2,TRBV19,.,CASTPGGLAYRSFTGELFF,TGTGCCAGTACCCCCGGAGGACTAGCCTACAGGAGTTTCACCGGGGAGCTGTTTTTT
TRBD1,TRBJ1-1,TRBV7-3,few,CASSSDRGNTEAFF,TGTGCCAGCAGCTCGGACAGGGGGAACACTGAAGCTTTCTTT
.,TRBJ1-1,TRBV7-2,few,CASSLNGPLEAFF,TGTGCCAGCAGCTTAAATGGGCCGCTTGAAGCTTTCTTT
TRBD1,TRBJ2-7,TRBV7-2,few,CASSLRDRAYEQYF,TGTGCCAGCAGCTTGAGGGACAGGGCTTACGAGCAGTACTTC
.,TRBJ1-2,TRBV7-9,many,CASSLGEGYGYTF,TGTGCCAGCAGCTTAGGCGAGGGCTATGGCTACACCTTC
TRBD1,TRBJ2-2,TRBV4-3,.,CASSQGTGPEGTGELFF,TGCGCCAGCAGCCAGGGGACAGGGCCCGAGGGCACCGGGGAGCTGTTTTTT
TRBD1,TRBJ1-6,TRBV29-1,.,CSVSTGGVSPLYF,TGCAGCGTCTCGACAGGGGGCGTTTCACCCCTCTACTTT
TRBD2,TRBJ2-3,TRBV2,.,CASPPPAGKDTQYF,TGTGCCAGCCCACCCCCAGCGGGAAAGGATACGCAGTATTTT
TRBD1,TRBJ1-1,TRBV10-3,.,CAISEGRGETEAFF,TGTGCCATCAGTGAAGGCAGGGGGGAGACTGAAGCTTTCTTT
TRBD2,TRBJ2-7,TRBV6-5,once,CASSWNSGGIYEQYF,TGTGCCAGCAGTTGGAATAGCGGGGGGATCTACGAGCAGTACTTC
.,TRBJ2-3,TRBV5-1,few,CASSSPMAGDTQYF,TGCGCCAGCAGCTCCCCCATGGCGGGAGATACGCAGTATTTT
.,TRBJ2-7,TRBV2,.,CASSDGQGPLYEQYF,TGTGCCAGCAGTGACGGTCAGGGCCCCTTGTACGAGCAGTACTTC
TRBD2,TRBJ2-1,TRBV4-3,.,CASSQAISGVNEQFF,TGCGCCAGCAGCCAAGCGATTAGCGGGGTCAATGAGCAGTTCTTC
.,TRBJ2-1,TRBV5-1,few,CASKRESSYNEQFF,TGCGCCAGCAAGAGGGAGAGCTCCTACAATGAGCAGTTCTTC
TRBD2,TRBJ2-2,TRBV7-3,.,CASSSGLAVNTGELFF,TGTGCCAGCAGCTCGGGACTAGCGGTAAACACCGGGGAGCTGTTTTTT
.,TRBJ1-5,TRBV27,.,CASSSGQFNQPQHF,TGTGCCAGCAGTTCCGGACAGTTCAATCAGCCCCAGCATTTT
.,TRBJ2-2,TRBV18,few,CASSPPGGAAGELFF,TGTGCCAGCTCACCTCCCGGCGGGGCGGCCGGGGAGCTGTTTTTT
.,TRBJ2-7,TRBV15,.,CATSRDIAEIQYF,TGTGCCACCAGCAGAGATATTGCGGAGATACAGTACTTC
.,TRBJ1-5,TRBV19,.,CASSAGFYQPQHF,TGTGCCAGTAGTGCGGGGTTCTATCAGCCCCAGCATTTT
.,TRBJ1-6,TRBV6-5,.,CASSPSRGADSPLHF,TGTGCCAGCAGTCCCTCTCGGGGGGCGGATTCACCCCTCCACTTT
.,TRBJ1-3,TRBV6-5,.,CASKKGQVIGNTIYF,TGTGCCAGCAAGAAGGGACAAGTCATTGGAAACACCATATATTTT
TRBD1,TRBJ1-5,TRBV30,few,CAWSDHTGGNQPQHF,TGTGCCTGGAGTGATCATACAGGGGGCAATCAGCCCCAGCATTTT
.,TRBJ1-5,TRBV16,.,CASSPPGSVFQPQHF,TGTGCCAGCAGCCCCCCAGGTTCGGTATTTCAGCCCCAGCATTTT
.,TRBJ1-2,TRBV5-1,few,CASSPGQLDGYTF,TGCGCCAGCAGCCCGGGACAACTAGATGGCTACACCTTC
TRBD1,TRBJ1-2,TRBV4-3,few,CASSQDWGQMYGYTF,TGCGCCAGCAGCCAAGATTGGGGACAGATGTATGGCTACACCTTC
TRBD1,TRBJ2-2,TRBV5-6,.,CASSLTGVWTGELFF,TGTGCCAGCAGCCTGACAGGGGTTTGGACCGGGGAGCTGTTTTTT
TRBD1,TRBJ1-3,TRBV27,few,CASSFSSGQGATIYF,TGTGCCAGCAGTTTCTCCTCGGGACAGGGGGCGACCATATATTTT
TRBD1,TRBJ2-7,TRBV5-1,few,CASSLEGDRGPEQYF,TGCGCCAGCAGCTTGGAAGGCGACAGGGGTCCCGAGCAGTACTTC
.,TRBJ1-1,TRBV13,few,CASSLDWGNTEAFF,TGTGCCAGCAGCCTGGACTGGGGGAACACTGAAGCTTTCTTT
.,TRBJ2-5,TRBV6-5,.,CASSPRDSQETQYF,TGTGCCAGCTCCCCCCGGGACTCCCAAGAGACCCAGTACTTC
.,TRBJ1-5,TRBV29-1,few,CSVGSSADQPQHF,TGCAGCGTTGGCTCCAGCGCGGATCAGCCCCAGCATTTT
TRBD2,TRBJ2-1,TRBV5-8,.,CASSLSSGRAHEQFF,TGTGCCAGCAGCTTGAGTAGCGGGAGGGCGCATGAGCAGTTCTTC
.,TRBJ1-1,TRBV27,few,CASSLSGGEVNTEAFF,TGTGCCAGCAGTTTATCGGGAGGCGAAGTGAACACTGAAGCTTTCTTT
.,TRBJ1-1,TRBV30,few,CAWSLLAEAFF,TGTGCCTGGAGCCTTCTCGCTGAAGCTTTCTTT
TRBD1,TRBJ1-5,TRBV2,.,CASSGVTGSNQPQHF,TGTGCCAGCAGTGGTGTGACAGGGAGCAATCAGCCCCAGCATTTT
.,TRBJ2-1,TRBV28,.,CASAQPRTTSDNEQFF,TGTGCCAGCGCCCAACCCAGGACTACCAGCGACAATGAGCAGTTCTTC
.,TRBJ2-4,TRBV4-1,few,CASSRILRDIPLILAKNIQYF,TGCGCCAGCAGCCGCATCCTCCGGGACATCCCCTTAATCTTAGCCAAAAACATTCAGTACTTC
.,TRBJ1-5,TRBV25-1,few,CASSDRLNQPQHF,TGTGCCAGCAGTGACAGATTAAATCAGCCCCAGCATTTT
.,TRBJ1-4,TRBV5-4,.,CASSDAGNEKLFF,TGTGCCAGCAGCGACGCCGGGAATGAAAAACTGTTTTTT
TRBD2,TRBJ2-1,TRBV25-1,.,CASSEFGGLGSSYNEQFF,TGTGCCAGCAGTGAATTTGGGGGACTAGGAAGCTCCTACAATGAGCAGTTCTTC
TRBD1,TRBJ2-7,TRBV6-1,.,CASSRSRGRVSEQYF,TGTGCCAGCAGCCGCTCCAGGGGGCGTGTCTCCGAGCAGTACTTC
.,TRBJ1-1,TRBV6-6,few,CASSYSTRLNTEAFF,TGTGCCAGCAGTTACTCGACACGGCTGAACACTGAAGCTTTCTTT
TRBD1,TRBJ2-7,TRBV9,.,CASSAKGQGSSYEQYF,TGTGCCAGCAGCGCGAAAGGACAGGGGTCATCCTACGAGCAGTACTTC
.,TRBJ1-1,TRBV30,few,CAWSPTENTEAFF,TGTGCCTGGAGCCCTACCGAGAACACTGAAGCTTTCTTT
.,TRBJ2-3,TRBV5-1,.,CASSRTLRTDTQYF,TGCGCCAGCAGTAGGACACTTCGAACAGATACGCAGTATTTT
.,TRBJ1-5,TRBV30,.,CAWSGDGGYSNQPQHF,TGTGCCTGGAGTGGAGACGGGGGGTATAGCAATCAGCCCCAGCATTTT
TRBD1,TRBJ1-2,TRBV28,few,CASSVGQGNYGYTF,TGTGCCAGCAGTGTCGGACAGGGGAACTATGGCTACACCTTC
.,TRBJ1-1,TRBV7-9,few,CASSPSAGLEAFF,TGTGCCAGCAGCCCCTCGGCAGGGTTGGAAGCTTTCTTT
.,TRBJ2-1,TRBV14,few,CASSQEWVGGFEQFF,TGTGCCAGCAGCCAAGAATGGGTTGGAGGGTTCGAGCAGTTCTTC
TRBD2,TRBJ2-2,TRBV29-1,.,CSALAGVNTGELFF,TGCAGCGCTTTAGCGGGAGTGAACACCGGGGAGCTGTTTTTT